Listed below are T cell receptor beta chains from one sample, sequenced in a study of blood T cell repertoires in COVID-19. Profiling relied on immunoSEQ multiplex PCR, and the TCRdb table lists in-frame clones only, not all of them. Of some 400,000 clones listed, over 65% were seen once; the top ten hold more than 0.85%. Sample: peripheral blood. The receptors were gathered from a human donor with acute or convalescent COVID-19. The donor label of this sample is uncertain. The CDR3 runs from the conserved cysteine through the conserved F or W. A D gene is named only where the DNA matches it firmly.

>TRBD1|TRBJ1-1|TRBV7-2
CASSRRWTGMNTEAFF
>NA|TRBJ1-6|TRBV10-3
CAISEGLGGRSPLHF
>NA|TRBJ1-6|TRBV7-2
CASSLDSLYNSPLHF
>TRBD1|TRBJ1-2|TRBV27
CASRPQGQGGYTF
>NA|TRBJ2-1|TRBV11-2
CASSSRRWQYNEQFF
>TRBD1|TRBJ1-1|TRBV9
CASSVDRVRNTEAFF
>TRBD1|TRBJ2-3|TRBV19
CASSGTGGKDTQYF
>NA|TRBJ2-7|TRBV5-1
CASSLATGLSHEQYF
>TRBD1|TRBJ1-5|TRBV2
CASSEAGTGGEAQHF
>TRBD1|TRBJ2-5|TRBV5-6
CASSRDRKETQYF
>NA|TRBJ1-1|TRBV28
CASKQGGSTEAFF
>NA|TRBJ1-1|TRBV9
CASSVSKQPNTEAFF
>TRBD1|TRBJ1-6|TRBV12-5
CASGLTPDRAGSPLHF
>TRBD1|TRBJ1-6|TRBV2
CASSEEQGARSPLHF
>NA|TRBJ2-3|TRBV29-1
CSVEASTDTQYF
>NA|TRBJ2-7|TRBV30
CAWSQGGSIYEQYF
>NA|TRBJ2-2|TRBV29-1
CSVEDRRNTGELFF
>NA|TRBJ1-4|TRBV7-9
CASSFSSVRELNEKLFF
>TRBD1|TRBJ1-2|TRBV30
CAWSGLDRGSIYGYTF
>TRBD2|TRBJ2-3|TRBV18
CASSQDGTSGTDTQYF
>NA|TRBJ1-3|TRBV5-1
CASSLGTSSGNTIYF
>NA|TRBJ1-1|TRBV24-1
CATSDLGNPGTEAFF
>NA|TRBJ1-1|TRBV30
CAWSVPGSLQAFF
>TRBD1|TRBJ1-2|TRBV25-1
CASSERGQGWQGYTF
>NA|TRBJ2-1|TRBV11-3
CASSLEQGGGNEQFF
>NA|TRBJ1-5|TRBV6-1
CASSVESGWNSNQPQHF
>TRBD1|TRBJ2-4|TRBV6-2/TRBV6-3
CASSDGQGAKNIQYF
>TRBD1|TRBJ1-2|TRBV19
CASTSWGQRKNYGYTF
>NA|TRBJ1-2|TRBV2
CASSLRGGYGYTF
>NA|TRBJ1-6|TRBV28
CASKVDLGVSPLHF
>NA|TRBJ1-5|TRBV30
CAWSRRGVSNQPQHF
>TRBD2|TRBJ2-5|TRBV30
CAWSGTSVETQYF
>NA|TRBJ2-5|TRBV30
CAWNSGGKTQYF
>NA|TRBJ2-1|TRBV28
CASRSGRNEQFF
>TRBD1|TRBJ2-7|TRBV5-1
CASSPGTGIGGYEQYF
>NA|TRBJ1-5|TRBV2
CASSVEQGPNQPQHF
>TRBD1|TRBJ1-2|TRBV15
CATSRERQGRGYTF
>NA|TRBJ1-6|TRBV28
CASRLDGPPNSPLHF
>TRBD1|TRBJ1-2|TRBV28
CASSLNRGRNGYTF
>NA|TRBJ1-1|TRBV30
CAWNFQGGAEAFF
>NA|TRBJ2-7|TRBV4-2
CASSQDYGGSYEQYF
>NA|TRBJ1-4|TRBV2
CASSESRLHEKLFF
>NA|TRBJ1-1|TRBV19
CASNPFQTGLKDTEAFF
>NA|TRBJ1-3|TRBV28
CASSLGGRLLSSGNTIYF
>NA|TRBJ1-2|TRBV29-1
CSVEDRGGNYGYTF
>NA|TRBJ1-1|TRBV16
CASSGPGDTEAFF
>NA|TRBJ2-7|TRBV2
CASKYGGQSSYEQYF
>NA|TRBJ2-1|TRBV5-6
CASSSGYNEQFF
>NA|TRBJ1-5|TRBV27
CASRYGGSGNQPQHF
>TRBD1|TRBJ1-2|TRBV6-5
CATGQGNFGYTF
>NA|TRBJ2-7|TRBV5-1
CASNQGWGTSSYEQYF
>TRBD2|TRBJ2-2|TRBV7-6
CASSAPGLAGRTGELFF
>NA|TRBJ1-5|TRBV18
CASSPYRNSNQPQHF
>TRBD1|TRBJ1-4|TRBV19
CASSTSGQGGTNEKLFF
>TRBD1|TRBJ1-1|TRBV3-1/TRBV3-2
CASSQPITGTEVYTRISNTEAFF
>NA|TRBJ2-5|TRBV10-3
CAISTRETQYF
>NA|TRBJ2-7|TRBV3-1/TRBV3-2
CASSQGGDLYEQYF
>NA|TRBJ1-1|TRBV2
CASVNTGWSEAFF
>TRBD2|TRBJ2-5|TRBV4-2
CASSQGGLAGVETQYF